The clone carrying this T cell receptor beta chain was detected many times. Its antigen is unidentified. The sample belongs to a study of T cell repertoires in cytomegalovirus infection. Across the study: Newly reported HLA-C-restricted and thoroughly characterized HLA-B-restricted CMV epitopes were employed.

TCRdb fed the reads into MiXCR, producing one record per CDR3 protein. Of about 400,000 distinct CDR3 sequences in the sample, approximately 35% were seen once. V was trimmed by 5 bases and J by 1 base, leaving 8 bases between them. Germline values: CDR1 SGHTA, CDR2 FQGNSA. The CDR3 contains 13 residues. The chain is built from TRBV7-2 and TRBJ1-1, with D perhaps matching TRBD1 (6 bases). Here the sequenced sample was cultured PBMCs, taken from culture after CMV antigen stimulation. The origin of this receptor is a human donor in good health (CMV status not recorded). Some clones in this sample may be carry-over from other donors' samples. The CDR3 protein is CASSLGQNTEAFF. Here the CDR3 DNA reads TGTGCCAGCAGCCTGGGACAGAACACTGAAGCTTTCTTT.